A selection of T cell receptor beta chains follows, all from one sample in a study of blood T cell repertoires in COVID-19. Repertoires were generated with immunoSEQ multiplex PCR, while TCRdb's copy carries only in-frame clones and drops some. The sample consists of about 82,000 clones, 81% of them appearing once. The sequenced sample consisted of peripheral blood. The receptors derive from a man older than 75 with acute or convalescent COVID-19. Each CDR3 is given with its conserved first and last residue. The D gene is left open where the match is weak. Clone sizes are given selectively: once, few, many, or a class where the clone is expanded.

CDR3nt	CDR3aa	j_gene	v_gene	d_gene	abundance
TGTGCCAGCAGTGCGAGTGAGGCGGGAGAGCAGTACTTC	CASSASEAGEQYF	TRBJ2-7	TRBV2	.	.
TGCAGCGTTGATAGGAGGGTCGAGTCCTATGGCTACACCTTC	CSVDRRVESYGYTF	TRBJ1-2	TRBV29-1	.	few
TGTGCCAGCAGTCGGGGACAGGGGAATCAGCCCCAGCATTTT	CASSRGQGNQPQHF	TRBJ1-5	TRBV28	TRBD1	.
TGTGCCATCAGGGGAGGCAATTCACCCCTCCACTTT	CAIRGGNSPLHF	TRBJ1-6	TRBV10-3	.	.
TGTGCCAGCAGTTACCCAAGACAGGGGGGTACCAGGACTGAAGCTTTCTTT	CASSYPRQGGTRTEAFF	TRBJ1-1	TRBV6-2/TRBV6-3	TRBD1	.
TGTGCCAGCAGTTTAGTCAGCTCTGGAAACACCATATATTTT	CASSLVSSGNTIYF	TRBJ1-3	TRBV28	.	once
TGTGCCAGCAGCTTAGGACTAGCGGGGACCACAGATACGCAGTATTTT	CASSLGLAGTTDTQYF	TRBJ2-3	TRBV7-9	TRBD2	once
TGTGCCAGCAGTTTATGGGCTAGCGGGATAGGGGAGCAGTTCTTC	CASSLWASGIGEQFF	TRBJ2-1	TRBV28	TRBD2	.
TGCAGCGTTGAAACCAGCGCGGGTGGAGGGGGCTACACCTTC	CSVETSAGGGGYTF	TRBJ1-2	TRBV29-1	.	.
TGTGCCAGCACCGAGGAGGGTCGCACAGATACGCAGTATTTT	CASTEEGRTDTQYF	TRBJ2-3	TRBV2	.	.
TGTGCCAGCAACCAGGGACAGGGCTACGAGCAGTACTTC	CASNQGQGYEQYF	TRBJ2-7	TRBV25-1	TRBD1	.
TGTGCCAGCAGTTTAACTGCGGGAGGTCAGCCCCAGCATTTT	CASSLTAGGQPQHF	TRBJ1-5	TRBV28	.	few
TGTGCCAGCAGTTACAGCATGAACACTGAAGCTTTCTTT	CASSYSMNTEAFF	TRBJ1-1	TRBV28	.	.
TGTGCCAGCAGTTACTCCAGGGGGGCCAAAAACATTCAGTACTTC	CASSYSRGAKNIQYF	TRBJ2-4	TRBV6-5	TRBD1	.
TGCGCCAGCAGCTGGAAACAGGGGGAGTCTGAGACCCAGTACTTC	CASSWKQGESETQYF	TRBJ2-5	TRBV5-1	TRBD1	.
TGTGCCAGCAGCTTCGGGACAGGGCGGGGTGAGCAGTTCTTC	CASSFGTGRGEQFF	TRBJ2-1	TRBV5-4	TRBD1	.
TGTGCCACCAGCAGAGCGGGGACAGGGAAAGAGACCCAGTACTTC	CATSRAGTGKETQYF	TRBJ2-5	TRBV15	TRBD1	.
TGTGCCAGCAAGAGGCAGGGACTACTTAACACCGGGGAGCTGTTTTTT	CASKRQGLLNTGELFF	TRBJ2-2	TRBV27	TRBD2	.
TGTGCCAGCAGTTTATTACAAGCTAGCGGAGGAACCTACAATGAGCAGTTCTTC	CASSLLQASGGTYNEQFF	TRBJ2-1	TRBV28	TRBD2	.
TGTGCCTGGAGTAGCAGGGATTATTTCGGTGGCTACACCTTC	CAWSSRDYFGGYTF	TRBJ1-2	TRBV30	.	.
TGTGCCAGTATTTTAGAACAGGGGAGAAACACTGAAGCTTTCTTT	CASILEQGRNTEAFF	TRBJ1-1	TRBV19	TRBD1	.
TGTGCCAGCAGTTTACTGGGGCTAGCGGTTTACAATGAGCAGTTCTTC	CASSLLGLAVYNEQFF	TRBJ2-1	TRBV28	TRBD2	once
TGTGCCTGGACACCGGGAGCGGTCACCGGGGAGCTGTTTTTT	CAWTPGAVTGELFF	TRBJ2-2	TRBV30	.	.
TGCGCCAGCAGCCATACAGGGGGGTTTAATCAGCCCCAGCATTTT	CASSHTGGFNQPQHF	TRBJ1-5	TRBV5-1	TRBD1	.
TGTGCCAGCAGCCTAGGGACAGGGCGGGTAAACTTC	CASSLGTGRVNF	TRBJ2-4	TRBV14	TRBD1	.
TGTGCCAGCAGCCAATCGGGACAGGGTAAATATGGCTACACCTTC	CASSQSGQGKYGYTF	TRBJ1-2	TRBV4-2	TRBD1	.
TGTGCCAGCAGGCGGACAGGGAACTATGGCTACACCTTC	CASRRTGNYGYTF	TRBJ1-2	TRBV27	TRBD1	.
TGCGCCAGCAGCTTGGTGGCAGGGAGCACAGATACGCAGTATTTT	CASSLVAGSTDTQYF	TRBJ2-3	TRBV5-1	.	.
TGTGCCAGCAGTTTAAGGGGACTAGCGGGTTATGAGCAGTTCTTC	CASSLRGLAGYEQFF	TRBJ2-1	TRBV28	TRBD2	many
TGTGCCTGGAGCCCTCGTTTCTCTGGGGCCAACGTCCTGACTTTC	CAWSPRFSGANVLTF	TRBJ2-6	TRBV30	.	.
TGTGCCTCACAGGGGGGGACAGGGAGTCGCACCCACTATGGCTACACCTTC	CASQGGTGSRTHYGYTF	TRBJ1-2	TRBV30	TRBD1	.
TGTGCCAGCAGAAAGACAGGGAGCTCCTACAATGAGCAGTTCTTC	CASRKTGSSYNEQFF	TRBJ2-1	TRBV5-8	TRBD1	.
TGTGCCAGCAGCGTCCAGACAGGGTCGGAATCTGGGGCCAACGTCCTGACTTTC	CASSVQTGSESGANVLTF	TRBJ2-6	TRBV9	TRBD1	.
TGCGCCAGCAGCTTCGGACTAGCGTTTTACAATGAGCAGTTCTTC	CASSFGLAFYNEQFF	TRBJ2-1	TRBV5-1	TRBD2	.
TGTGCCAGCACCGGGGCTAGCGGGAGTACGGGTTGGCACGAGCAGTACTTC	CASTGASGSTGWHEQYF	TRBJ2-7	TRBV14	TRBD2	.
TGTGCCAGCAGCTTGGGACTAGCGGGAGGAGATACGCAGTATTTT	CASSLGLAGGDTQYF	TRBJ2-3	TRBV7-2	TRBD2	.
TGCGCCAGCAGATCCGGGGCACAGGGCTGGGAGACCCAGTACTTC	CASRSGAQGWETQYF	TRBJ2-5	TRBV5-1	.	.
TGTGCCACCAGTGAGCGCCGTTGGGACAGGGGAGGAACCGGGGAGCTGTTTTTT	CATSERRWDRGGTGELFF	TRBJ2-2	TRBV24-1	TRBD1	.
TGTGCCAGCAGACAACCGGGACAGGGAATGGTTGGCTACACCTTC	CASRQPGQGMVGYTF	TRBJ1-2	TRBV6-5	TRBD1	.
TGTGCCAGCTCACCGATATCAAGGACAGGGGGCTTGGTGAACACTGAAGCTTTCTTT	CASSPISRTGGLVNTEAFF	TRBJ1-1	TRBV18	TRBD1	.
TGTGCCTGGAGACGTCGGGAGAGGTACCAAGAGACCCAGTACTTC	CAWRRRERYQETQYF	TRBJ2-5	TRBV30	.	.
TGTGCCAGCAGTTTAAGACAGTCTAACTATGGCTACACCTTC	CASSLRQSNYGYTF	TRBJ1-2	TRBV27	.	.
TGCGCCAGCAGCTTAGGATTGCGGGAGGTGAAGAACGAGCAGTACTTC	CASSLGLREVKNEQYF	TRBJ2-7	TRBV5-1	TRBD2	.
TGTGCCAGCAGCCCGCGAGGGACAGGGGGCTACTATGGCTACACCTTC	CASSPRGTGGYYGYTF	TRBJ1-2	TRBV5-6	TRBD1	.
TGTGCCAGCACGCCCCGGACAGGGGTTTATTCACCCCTCCACTTT	CASTPRTGVYSPLHF	TRBJ1-6	TRBV6-5	TRBD1	.